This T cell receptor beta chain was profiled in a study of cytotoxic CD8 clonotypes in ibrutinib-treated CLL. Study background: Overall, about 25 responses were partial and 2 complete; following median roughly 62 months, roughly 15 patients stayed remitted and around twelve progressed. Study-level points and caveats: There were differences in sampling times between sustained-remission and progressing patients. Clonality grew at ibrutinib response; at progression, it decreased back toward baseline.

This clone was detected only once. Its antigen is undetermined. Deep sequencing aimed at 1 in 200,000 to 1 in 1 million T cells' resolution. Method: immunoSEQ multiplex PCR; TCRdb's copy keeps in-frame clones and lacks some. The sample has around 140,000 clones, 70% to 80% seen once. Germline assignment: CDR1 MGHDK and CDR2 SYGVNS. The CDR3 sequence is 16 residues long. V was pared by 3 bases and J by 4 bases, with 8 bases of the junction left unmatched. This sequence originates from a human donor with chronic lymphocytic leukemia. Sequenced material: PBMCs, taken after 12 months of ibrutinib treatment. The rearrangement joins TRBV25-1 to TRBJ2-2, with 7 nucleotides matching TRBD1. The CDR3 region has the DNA TGTGCCAGCAGTGACCAAGGACAGGTGGTCACCGGGGAGCTGTTTTTT. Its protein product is CASSDQGQVVTGELFF.